The rows below give T cell receptor beta chains drawn from one sample of a study of beta chain features in type 1 diabetes. Method: immunoSEQ multiplex PCR; TCRdb's copy keeps in-frame clones and lacks some. Among about 320,000 clones, roughly 15% were seen once, and the ten largest hold 6.7%. Sequenced material: central memory CD4+ T cells from blood. The receptors shown here come from a man aged 25 to 40 in good health. CDR3s include the opening cysteine and the closing phenylalanine or tryptophan. The D gene is left open where the match is weak. Clone sizes are given selectively: once, few, many, or a class where the clone is expanded.

CDR3 protein: CASSQEEVGWVNTEAFF; CDR3 DNA: TGCGCCAGCAGCCAAGAGGAGGTGGGGTGGGTGAACACTGAAGCTTTCTTT; CDR3 length: 17; D gene: NA; J gene: TRBJ1-1; clone size: NA; V gene: TRBV4-3
CDR3 protein: CASSLTGTVNTEAFF; CDR3 DNA: TGCGCCAGCAGCTTAACCGGGACAGTTAACACTGAAGCTTTCTTT; CDR3 length: 15; D gene: TRBD1; J gene: TRBJ1-1; clone size: few; V gene: TRBV5-1
CDR3 protein: CASSYSRGNYEQYF; CDR3 DNA: TGTGCCAGCAGTTACTCGAGGGGCAACTACGAGCAGTACTTC; CDR3 length: 14; D gene: NA; J gene: TRBJ2-7; clone size: NA; V gene: TRBV6-5
CDR3 protein: CASSSGTGALNEQFF; CDR3 DNA: TGTGCCAGCAGCTCGGGAACCGGGGCGCTCAATGAGCAGTTCTTC; CDR3 length: 15; D gene: NA; J gene: TRBJ2-1; clone size: NA; V gene: TRBV7-3
CDR3 protein: CAISKDVGNQPQHF; CDR3 DNA: TGTGCCATCAGTAAGGACGTGGGCAATCAGCCCCAGCATTTT; CDR3 length: 14; D gene: NA; J gene: TRBJ1-5; clone size: many; V gene: TRBV10-3
CDR3 protein: CASSSQGARTEAFF; CDR3 DNA: TGTGCCAGCAGCTCCCAGGGGGCGAGGACCGAAGCTTTCTTT; CDR3 length: 14; D gene: TRBD1; J gene: TRBJ1-1; clone size: NA; V gene: TRBV7-3
CDR3 protein: CASSRDVSTDTQYF; CDR3 DNA: TGTGCCAGCAGCAGGGACGTCAGCACAGATACGCAGTATTTT; CDR3 length: 14; D gene: NA; J gene: TRBJ2-3; clone size: NA; V gene: TRBV7-9
CDR3 protein: CASSVGSSGASYEQYF; CDR3 DNA: TGTGCCAGCAGTGTGGGGTCTAGCGGGGCATCCTACGAGCAGTACTTC; CDR3 length: 16; D gene: TRBD2; J gene: TRBJ2-7; clone size: NA; V gene: TRBV2
CDR3 protein: CASSIGQANTEAFF; CDR3 DNA: TGTGCCAGTAGTATAGGACAGGCGAACACTGAAGCTTTCTTT; CDR3 length: 14; D gene: NA; J gene: TRBJ1-1; clone size: few; V gene: TRBV19
CDR3 protein: CASSPERGSDTDTQYF; CDR3 DNA: TGTGCCAGCAGCCCGGAGCGGGGAAGTGACACAGATACGCAGTATTTT; CDR3 length: 16; D gene: TRBD2; J gene: TRBJ2-3; clone size: many; V gene: TRBV4-2
CDR3 protein: CASSRTSGGSSYNEQFF; CDR3 DNA: TGTGCCAGCAGCAGAACTAGCGGGGGAAGCTCCTACAATGAGCAGTTCTTC; CDR3 length: 17; D gene: TRBD2; J gene: TRBJ2-1; clone size: few; V gene: TRBV9
CDR3 protein: CASEKGRGWNYGYTF; CDR3 DNA: TGTGCCAGCGAGAAGGGCAGGGGTTGGAACTATGGCTACACCTTC; CDR3 length: 15; D gene: NA; J gene: TRBJ1-2; clone size: NA; V gene: TRBV6-1
CDR3 protein: CASSFLGRRIPGANVLTF; CDR3 DNA: TGTGCCAGCAGCTTCTTAGGGCGGCGAATTCCTGGGGCCAACGTCCTGACTTTC; CDR3 length: 18; D gene: NA; J gene: TRBJ2-6; clone size: NA; V gene: TRBV7-9
CDR3 protein: CASSEGTEFSPQHF; CDR3 DNA: TGTGCCAGCAGCGAAGGGACGGAATTCAGTCCCCAGCATTTT; CDR3 length: 14; D gene: NA; J gene: TRBJ1-5; clone size: few; V gene: TRBV6-6
CDR3 protein: CASSTRGEDEQYF; CDR3 DNA: TGTGCCAGCTCAACCAGGGGGGAAGACGAGCAGTACTTC; CDR3 length: 13; D gene: NA; J gene: TRBJ2-7; clone size: NA; V gene: TRBV18
CDR3 protein: CASSSGLRNTEAFF; CDR3 DNA: TGTGCCAGCAGTTCTGGATTACGGAACACTGAAGCTTTCTTT; CDR3 length: 14; D gene: NA; J gene: TRBJ1-1; clone size: NA; V gene: TRBV27
CDR3 protein: CASSAGVQPQHF; CDR3 DNA: TGTGCCAGCAGTGCGGGGGTTCAGCCCCAGCATTTT; CDR3 length: 12; D gene: NA; J gene: TRBJ1-5; clone size: NA; V gene: TRBV10-3
CDR3 protein: CASSLEGKRNEQYF; CDR3 DNA: TGCGCCAGCAGCTTGGAGGGTAAGAGGAACGAGCAGTACTTC; CDR3 length: 14; D gene: NA; J gene: TRBJ2-7; clone size: many; V gene: TRBV5-1
CDR3 protein: CASSLEPSLYAGQNNEQFF; CDR3 DNA: TGCGCCAGCAGCTTGGAACCCTCTCTTTATGCGGGGCAAAACAATGAGCAGTTCTTC; CDR3 length: 19; D gene: NA; J gene: TRBJ2-1; clone size: NA; V gene: TRBV5-1
CDR3 protein: CASGFQPGQGTTNEKLFF; CDR3 DNA: TGTGCTAGTGGTTTTCAACCGGGACAGGGGACGACTAATGAAAAACTGTTTTTT; CDR3 length: 18; D gene: TRBD1; J gene: TRBJ1-4; clone size: NA; V gene: TRBV12-5
CDR3 protein: CASSLGLQGASDYTF; CDR3 DNA: TGTGCCAGCAGCTTAGGTCTACAGGGTGCTTCTGACTACACCTTC; CDR3 length: 15; D gene: NA; J gene: TRBJ1-2; clone size: NA; V gene: TRBV7-2
CDR3 protein: CASSEQASGANVLTF; CDR3 DNA: TGTGCCAGCAGTGAACAGGCTTCTGGGGCCAACGTCCTGACTTTC; CDR3 length: 15; D gene: NA; J gene: TRBJ2-6; clone size: many; V gene: TRBV2
CDR3 protein: CASSAFFTGELFF; CDR3 DNA: TGTGCCAGCTCAGCGTTTTTCACCGGGGAGCTGTTTTTT; CDR3 length: 13; D gene: NA; J gene: TRBJ2-2; clone size: few; V gene: TRBV6-6
CDR3 protein: CASSIGAGGITDTQYF; CDR3 DNA: TGTGCCAGTAGTATAGGGGCAGGGGGGATCACAGATACGCAGTATTTT; CDR3 length: 16; D gene: NA; J gene: TRBJ2-3; clone size: NA; V gene: TRBV19
CDR3 protein: CASSEGQATDTQYF; CDR3 DNA: TGTGCCAGCAGTGAGGGACAGGCCACAGATACGCAGTATTTT; CDR3 length: 14; D gene: TRBD1; J gene: TRBJ2-3; clone size: many; V gene: TRBV2
CDR3 protein: CASQELSTDTQYF; CDR3 DNA: TGTGCCAGCCAAGAGCTTAGCACAGATACGCAGTATTTT; CDR3 length: 13; D gene: NA; J gene: TRBJ2-3; clone size: few; V gene: TRBV7-2
CDR3 protein: CASSSHDSAVNEQFF; CDR3 DNA: TGTGCCAGCAGCTCTCACGACTCCGCTGTTAATGAGCAGTTCTTC; CDR3 length: 15; D gene: NA; J gene: TRBJ2-1; clone size: NA; V gene: TRBV9
CDR3 protein: CASLRGDTQYF; CDR3 DNA: TGTGCCAGTTTAAGGGGAGATACGCAGTATTTT; CDR3 length: 11; D gene: NA; J gene: TRBJ2-3; clone size: NA; V gene: TRBV19
CDR3 protein: CASSLGGMGADTQYF; CDR3 DNA: TGTGCCAGCAGCTTAGGCGGGATGGGGGCAGATACGCAGTATTTT; CDR3 length: 15; D gene: NA; J gene: TRBJ2-3; clone size: NA; V gene: TRBV7-8
CDR3 protein: CASGIGRVHNEQFF; CDR3 DNA: TGTGCCAGCGGTATTGGCAGGGTCCACAATGAGCAGTTCTTC; CDR3 length: 14; D gene: NA; J gene: TRBJ2-1; clone size: NA; V gene: TRBV7-9
CDR3 protein: CASSLGTRGTGELFF; CDR3 DNA: TGTGCCAGCAGCTTAGGGACTAGAGGGACCGGGGAGCTGTTTTTT; CDR3 length: 15; D gene: TRBD2; J gene: TRBJ2-2; clone size: NA; V gene: TRBV5-4
CDR3 protein: CASRREGRAKNIQYF; CDR3 DNA: TGTGCCAGCAGGCGGGAGGGCAGGGCCAAAAACATTCAGTACTTC; CDR3 length: 15; D gene: TRBD2; J gene: TRBJ2-4; clone size: few; V gene: TRBV11-2
CDR3 protein: CASSDGLNEQFF; CDR3 DNA: TGTGCCAGCAGTGATGGACTCAATGAGCAGTTCTTC; CDR3 length: 12; D gene: NA; J gene: TRBJ2-1; clone size: few; V gene: TRBV6-5
CDR3 protein: CASTWGQTNTEAFF; CDR3 DNA: TGTGCCAGCACTTGGGGACAAACGAACACTGAAGCTTTCTTT; CDR3 length: 14; D gene: NA; J gene: TRBJ1-1; clone size: few; V gene: TRBV18
CDR3 protein: CASSLSDVYPYEQYF; CDR3 DNA: TGTGCCAGTAGTTTGTCAGACGTTTACCCCTACGAGCAGTACTTC; CDR3 length: 15; D gene: NA; J gene: TRBJ2-7; clone size: NA; V gene: TRBV19
CDR3 protein: CASSLLPGSGELFF; CDR3 DNA: TGTGCCAGCAGCCTCCTCCCCGGGAGCGGGGAGCTGTTTTTT; CDR3 length: 14; D gene: NA; J gene: TRBJ2-2; clone size: NA; V gene: TRBV14
CDR3 protein: CASSQGQYYQNTEAFF; CDR3 DNA: TGCGCCAGCAGCCAAGGACAGTACTATCAGAACACTGAAGCTTTCTTT; CDR3 length: 16; D gene: NA; J gene: TRBJ1-1; clone size: few; V gene: TRBV4-3
CDR3 protein: CASSPPVAANTEAFF; CDR3 DNA: TGTGCCAGCTCACCACCGGTTGCGGCGAACACTGAAGCTTTCTTT; CDR3 length: 15; D gene: NA; J gene: TRBJ1-1; clone size: NA; V gene: TRBV18
CDR3 protein: CASSSTGFWESSTGELFF; CDR3 DNA: TGTGCCAGCAGTTCTACCGGCTTTTGGGAATCGAGCACCGGGGAGCTGTTTTTT; CDR3 length: 18; D gene: NA; J gene: TRBJ2-2; clone size: few; V gene: TRBV28
CDR3 protein: CASSQPVRGGHDGYTF; CDR3 DNA: TGCGCCAGCAGCCAACCCGTCCGGGGGGGCCATGATGGCTACACCTTC; CDR3 length: 16; D gene: NA; J gene: TRBJ1-2; clone size: few; V gene: TRBV4-1
CDR3 protein: CASQAGPGPQETQYF; CDR3 DNA: TGTGCCAGCCAGGCGGGACCAGGGCCCCAAGAGACCCAGTACTTC; CDR3 length: 15; D gene: NA; J gene: TRBJ2-5; clone size: NA; V gene: TRBV7-2
CDR3 protein: CASSPQRRVNTEAFF; CDR3 DNA: TGTGCCAGCTCACCACAGAGGAGGGTGAACACTGAAGCTTTCTTT; CDR3 length: 15; D gene: NA; J gene: TRBJ1-1; clone size: few; V gene: TRBV18
CDR3 protein: CASSPSGRTDNEQFF; CDR3 DNA: TGTGCCAGCAGTCCGAGCGGGAGGACGGACAATGAGCAGTTCTTC; CDR3 length: 15; D gene: TRBD2; J gene: TRBJ2-1; clone size: few; V gene: TRBV6-5
CDR3 protein: CASSPGVGEQYF; CDR3 DNA: TGTGCCAGCAGCCCAGGGGTGGGCGAGCAGTACTTC; CDR3 length: 12; D gene: NA; J gene: TRBJ2-7; clone size: few; V gene: TRBV7-7
CDR3 protein: CASSRDTIEQFF; CDR3 DNA: TGTGCCAGCAGCCGTGATACTATTGAGCAGTTCTTC; CDR3 length: 12; D gene: NA; J gene: TRBJ2-1; clone size: NA; V gene: TRBV5-6
CDR3 protein: CAIWGQGIHEQYF; CDR3 DNA: TGTGCCATCTGGGGACAGGGGATCCACGAGCAGTACTTC; CDR3 length: 13; D gene: TRBD1; J gene: TRBJ2-7; clone size: NA; V gene: TRBV10-3
CDR3 protein: CASTPRGGGNTDTQYF; CDR3 DNA: TGTGCCAGCACCCCCCGGGGCGGGGGAAACACAGATACGCAGTATTTT; CDR3 length: 16; D gene: TRBD2; J gene: TRBJ2-3; clone size: NA; V gene: TRBV9
CDR3 protein: CASSQAGLVTGELFF; CDR3 DNA: TGCGCCAGCAGCCAGGCGGGACTAGTTACCGGGGAGCTGTTTTTT; CDR3 length: 15; D gene: TRBD2; J gene: TRBJ2-2; clone size: few; V gene: TRBV4-1
CDR3 protein: CASSRQLTGEKLFF; CDR3 DNA: TGTGCCAGCAGTCGGCAACTGACAGGAGAAAAACTGTTTTTT; CDR3 length: 14; D gene: NA; J gene: TRBJ1-4; clone size: NA; V gene: TRBV6-5
CDR3 protein: CASSYIGNEQFF; CDR3 DNA: TGTGCCAGCAGTTATATAGGCAATGAGCAGTTCTTC; CDR3 length: 12; D gene: NA; J gene: TRBJ2-1; clone size: NA; V gene: TRBV28
CDR3 protein: CASSLVTGPGLVREAFF; CDR3 DNA: TGTGCCAGCAGCTTAGTTACTGGCCCCGGCCTGGTCCGAGAAGCTTTCTTT; CDR3 length: 17; D gene: NA; J gene: TRBJ1-1; clone size: few; V gene: TRBV7-6
CDR3 protein: CASSGGGTGETQYF; CDR3 DNA: TGTGCCAGCAGTGGGGGGGGCACAGGAGAGACCCAGTACTTC; CDR3 length: 14; D gene: NA; J gene: TRBJ2-5; clone size: NA; V gene: TRBV6-1
CDR3 protein: CASSLATSGQDTEAFF; CDR3 DNA: TGCGCCAGCAGCTTGGCCACATCCGGACAGGACACTGAAGCTTTCTTT; CDR3 length: 16; D gene: TRBD1; J gene: TRBJ1-1; clone size: NA; V gene: TRBV5-1
CDR3 protein: CASSLGSREKLFF; CDR3 DNA: TGTGCCAGCAGCTTGGGGAGTAGGGAAAAACTGTTTTTT; CDR3 length: 13; D gene: NA; J gene: TRBJ1-4; clone size: few; V gene: TRBV11-3